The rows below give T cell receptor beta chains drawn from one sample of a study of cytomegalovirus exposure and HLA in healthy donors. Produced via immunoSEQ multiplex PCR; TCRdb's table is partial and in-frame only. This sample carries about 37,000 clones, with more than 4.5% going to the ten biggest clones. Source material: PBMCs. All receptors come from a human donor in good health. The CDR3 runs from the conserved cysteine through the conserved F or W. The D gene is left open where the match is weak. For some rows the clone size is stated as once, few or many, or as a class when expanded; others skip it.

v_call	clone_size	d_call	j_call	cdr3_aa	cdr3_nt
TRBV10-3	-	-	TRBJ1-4	CAISEQGDEKLFF	TGTGCCATCAGTGAACAGGGAGACGAAAAACTGTTTTTT
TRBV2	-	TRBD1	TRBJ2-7	CASQGQGIGEQYF	TGTGCCAGCCAGGGACAGGGGATTGGCGAGCAGTACTTC
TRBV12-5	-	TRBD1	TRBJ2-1	CASGPGTGSDNEQFF	TGTGCTAGTGGTCCCGGGACAGGGTCCGACAATGAGCAGTTCTTC
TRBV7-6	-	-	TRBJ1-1	CASRGGDTEAFF	TGTGCCAGCAGGGGAGGGGACACTGAAGCTTTCTTT
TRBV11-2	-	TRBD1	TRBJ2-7	CASSLLDRVSYEQYF	TGTGCCAGCAGCTTACTGGACAGGGTCTCCTACGAGCAGTACTTC
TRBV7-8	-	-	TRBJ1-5	CASSLSGDQPQHF	TGTGCCAGCAGCTTATCGGGGGATCAGCCCCAGCATTTT
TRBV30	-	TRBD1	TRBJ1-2	CAWSPTGHHTF	TGTGCCTGGAGCCCGACAGGGCACCACACCTTC
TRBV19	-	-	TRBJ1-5	CASSPRGNQPQHF	TGTGCCAGTAGCCCCAGGGGCAATCAGCCCCAGCATTTT
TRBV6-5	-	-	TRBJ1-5	CASSLESGSQPQHF	TGTGCCAGCAGCCTCGAAAGCGGGAGTCAGCCCCAGCATTTT
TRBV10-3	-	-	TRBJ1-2	CAISESLGLTNYGYTF	TGTGCCATCAGTGAGTCATTGGGACTTACTAACTATGGCTACACCTTC
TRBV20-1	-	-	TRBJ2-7	CSASSTDEQYF	TGCAGTGCTAGTTCAACGGACGAGCAGTACTTC
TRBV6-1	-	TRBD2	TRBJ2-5	CASLRGLGETQYF	TGTGCCTCCCTCCGGGGACTAGGGGAGACCCAGTACTTC
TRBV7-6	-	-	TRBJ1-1	CASSLASGGGTEAFF	TGTGCCAGCAGCTTAGCAAGTGGGGGCGGCACTGAAGCTTTCTTT
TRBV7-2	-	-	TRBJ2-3	CASSLRGSDTQYF	TGTGCCAGCAGCTTACGCGGTTCAGATACGCAGTATTTT
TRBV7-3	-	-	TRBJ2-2	CASSLSLTGGELFF	TGTGCCAGCAGCTTATCATTAACTGGTGGGGAGCTGTTTTTT
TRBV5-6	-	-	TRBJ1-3	CASSFGFSGNTIYF	TGTGCCAGCAGCTTCGGGTTCTCTGGAAACACCATATATTTT
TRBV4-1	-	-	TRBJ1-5	CASSQVPGLYQHQHF	TGCGCCAGCAGCCAAGTCCCGGGACTATATCAGCACCAGCATTTT
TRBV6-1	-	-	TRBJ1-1	CASSDWRGGAFF	TGTGCCAGCAGTGACTGGCGGGGTGGAGCTTTCTTT
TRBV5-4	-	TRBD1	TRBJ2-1	CASSPGVGTGGDEQFF	TGTGCCAGCAGCCCTGGGGTAGGGACAGGGGGCGATGAGCAGTTCTTC
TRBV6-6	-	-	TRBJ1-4	CASSRGTFNEKLFF	TGTGCCAGCAGTCGGGGGACCTTTAATGAAAAACTGTTTTTT
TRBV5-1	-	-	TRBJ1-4	CASSPFPGEKLFF	TGCGCCAGCAGCCCGTTCCCGGGAGAAAAACTGTTTTTT
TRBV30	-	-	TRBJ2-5	CAWSVILREQYF	TGTGCCTGGAGTGTGATCCTTCGGGAGCAGTACTTC
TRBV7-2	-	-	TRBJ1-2	CASSNQRDTSNYGYTF	TGTGCCAGCAGCAACCAACGGGACACATCTAACTATGGCTACACCTTC
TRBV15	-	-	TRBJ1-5	CATSRAVSNSNQPQHF	TGTGCCACCAGCAGAGCGGTCTCTAATAGCAATCAGCCCCAGCATTTT
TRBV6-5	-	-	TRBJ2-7	CASSYSPGVSYEQYF	TGTGCCAGCAGTTATAGTCCAGGGGTCTCCTACGAGCAGTACTTC
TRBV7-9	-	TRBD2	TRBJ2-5	CASSLAYLAGQETQYF	TGTGCCAGCAGCTTAGCTTATCTAGCGGGACAAGAGACCCAGTACTTC
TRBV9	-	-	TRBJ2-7	CASSVGTADSYEQYF	TGTGCCAGCAGCGTAGGGACAGCGGATTCCTACGAGCAGTACTTC
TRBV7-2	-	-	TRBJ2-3	CASSLRRNTDTQYF	TGTGCCAGCAGCTTAAGGCGGAACACAGATACGCAGTATTTT
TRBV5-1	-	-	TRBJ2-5	CASSSTRLETQYF	TGCGCCAGCAGCTCGACTAGATTGGAGACCCAGTACTTC
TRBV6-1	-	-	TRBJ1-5	CASSEARGTGNQPQHF	TGTGCCAGCAGTGAAGCTAGGGGAACGGGCAATCAGCCCCAGCATTTT
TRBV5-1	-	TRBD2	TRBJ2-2	CASSFSGGPGELFF	TGCGCCAGCAGCTTTAGCGGGGGACCCGGGGAGCTGTTTTTT
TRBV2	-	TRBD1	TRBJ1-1	CASSEARTGKFF	TGTGCCAGCAGTGAAGCGAGGACAGGGAAATTCTTT
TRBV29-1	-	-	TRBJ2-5	CSVEGNPHGVGQYF	TGCAGCGTTGAAGGAAACCCACACGGGGTGGGCCAGTACTTC
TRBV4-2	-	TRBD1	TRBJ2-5	CASSQDLSGQGDQYF	TGTGCCAGCAGCCAAGATCTGAGCGGACAGGGTGACCAGTACTTC
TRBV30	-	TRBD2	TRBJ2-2	CAWRRAGGNTGELFF	TGTGCCTGGAGACGGGCGGGGGGGAACACCGGGGAGCTGTTTTTT
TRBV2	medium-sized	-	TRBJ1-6	CASSVTRSYNSPLHF	TGTGCCAGCAGTGTGACGAGGTCCTATAATTCACCCCTCCACTTT
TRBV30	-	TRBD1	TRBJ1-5	CAGSPGQGRNQPQHF	TGTGCCGGGAGTCCAGGACAGGGCCGCAATCAGCCCCAGCATTTT
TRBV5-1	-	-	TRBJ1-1	CASSLVQKTEAFF	TGCGCCAGCAGCTTGGTACAGAAGACTGAAGCTTTCTTT
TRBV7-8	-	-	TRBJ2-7	CASSLVRGPGEQYF	TGTGCCAGCAGCTTAGTGCGGGGGCCGGGTGAGCAGTACTTC
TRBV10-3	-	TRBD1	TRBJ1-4	CAISESEGQGSEKLFF	TGTGCCATCAGTGAGTCGGAGGGACAGGGAAGTGAAAAACTGTTTTTT
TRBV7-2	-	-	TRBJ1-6	CASSLVAPRGNSPLHF	TGTGCCAGCAGCTTAGTCGCGCCTAGGGGTAATTCACCCCTCCACTTT